Each of the 2 T cell receptor beta chains below was sequenced from the same sample in a study of shared clonotypes between healthy human individuals. Sequenced by immunoSEQ multiplex PCR; TCRdb stores in-frame clones only, minus some. The table records 2.5 million or so clones, 90% to 95% of them present only once. Specimen: naive CD4+ T cells sorted from blood. Subset here: CD45RA+ positively selected. The receptor source for this set is a man in his late teens or twenties in good health.

The chain uses TRBV28 and TRBJ1-4; D is ambiguous. The CDR3 runs 15 residues. Germline CDR1 and CDR2: MDHEN and SYDVKM. V lost 3 bases and J lost 4, with 12 bases in between. The CDR3 region is CASSFPGLGNEKLFF. DNA for the CDR3: TGTGCCAGCAGTTTTCCGGGGTTGGGTAATGAAAAACTGTTTTTT.

Comments on this clone: In the same sample, other DNA sequences code for this CDR3. The rearrangement joins TRBV6-5 to TRBJ1-2; 7 bases align to TRBD1. With 8 bases clipped from V and 2 bases from J, the junction kept 2 bases outside the gene matches. This CDR3 is built from 12 residues. The V gene's germline CDR1 is MNHEY and CDR2 SVGAGI. This CDR3 reads CASLGQNYGYTF. Here the CDR3 DNA reads TGTGCCAGCTTGGGACAGAACTATGGCTACACCTTC.